Listed below are T cell receptor beta chains from one sample, sequenced in a study of tumor and adjacent non-tumor tissue in lung cancer. TCRdb fed the multiplex PCR reads into MiXCR, producing one record per CDR3 protein. The table has 70,000 or so distinct CDR3 sequences, just under 60% seen once. Specimen: lung tumor tissue. These receptors came from a man between 45 and 60 years old with non-small cell lung cancer. Both conserved end residues are part of each CDR3. D genes are given only for firm matches. Only some rows state a clone size, as once, few, many or a class for expanded clones.

clone_size d_call j_call v_call cdr3_aa cdr3_nt
- - TRBJ1-1 TRBV25-1 CASSGRDEVTLTEASF TGTGCCAGCAGTGGCCGCGACGAAGTCACCCTCACTGAAGCTTCCTTT
- TRBD1 TRBJ2-7 TRBV19 CASSMRTGIPYELYF TGTGCCAGTAGTATGAGGACAGGGATCCCCTACGAGCTGTACTTC
- TRBD1 TRBJ2-3 TRBV28 CASSFPDRALDTQYF TGTGCCAGCAGTTTCCCGGACAGGGCATTAGATACGCAGTATTTT
- TRBD2 TRBJ2-1 TRBV12-3/TRBV12-4 CASSRSGSRYNEEFF TGTGCCAGCAGCCGAAGCGGGAGCCGTTATAATGAGGAGTTCTTC
- - TRBJ1-6 TRBV2 CASSEDHISPLHF TGTGCCAGCAGCGAGGACCATATTTCACCCCTCCACTTT
many TRBD2 TRBJ2-3 TRBV20-1 CSASRASGSTDTQYF TGCAGTGCTAGTCGCGCTAGCGGGAGTACAGATACGCAGTATTTT
- - TRBJ2-7 TRBV4-1 CASSQPPLGTGYKQYF TGCGCCAGCAGCCAACCCCCCTTAGGAACAGGCTACAAGCAGTACTTC
- TRBD1 TRBJ2-1 TRBV5-1 CAGSKTGDAYNEQFF TGCGCCGGCAGCAAGACAGGGGATGCATACAATGAGCAGTTCTTC
- TRBD1 TRBJ1-2 TRBV7-8 CASGSGTVGGYTF TGTGCCAGCGGTTCCGGGACAGTCGGCGGCTACACCTTC
- TRBD2 TRBJ2-1 TRBV15 CATSRDTLAGGPRDAQFF TGTGCCACCAGCAGAGATACTCTAGCGGGAGGGCCACGGGATGCGCAGTTCTTC
once - TRBJ1-5 TRBV12-3/TRBV12-4 CASSFSSGFNQLQHF TGTGCCAGCAGTTTCAGTTCGGGGTTCAATCAGCTCCAGCATTTT
few - TRBJ2-1 TRBV7-9 CASSLVEREQFF TGTGCCAGCAGCTTAGTTGAGCGTGAGCAGTTCTTC
many - TRBJ1-4 TRBV20-1 CSASKTANEKLFF TGCAGTGCTAGTAAGACAGCGAATGAAAAACTGTTTTTT
many - TRBJ2-3 TRBV29-1 CSVVAGGTDTQYF TGCAGCGTTGTGGCCGGTGGCACAGATACGCAGTATTTT
- TRBD2 TRBJ2-3 TRBV11-3 CVSSVGTGGGASDTQYF TGTGTCAGTAGCGTGGGGACTGGCGGGGGGGCCTCAGATACGCAGTATTTT
many TRBD1 TRBJ1-4 TRBV29-1 CSVNRGVGEKLFF TGCAGCGTCAACAGGGGGGTCGGTGAAAAACTGTTTTTT
- - TRBJ2-5 TRBV11-2 CASSSNWDGPGVTQYF TGTGCCAGCAGCTCCAATTGGGACGGGCCCGGAGTGACCCAGTACTTC
- - TRBJ2-3 TRBV5-5 CASSLTVTDTQYF TGTGCCAGCAGCTTAACAGTCACAGATACGCAGTATTTT
many TRBD2 TRBJ2-3 TRBV4-1 CASSQDSGSSNTQYF TGCGCCAGCAGCCAAGATAGCGGGAGCTCAAATACGCAGTATTTT
many - TRBJ2-5 TRBV12-3/TRBV12-4 CASSRQRGTQYF TGTGCCAGCAGTAGACAGAGAGGGACCCAGTACTTC
few - TRBJ2-2 TRBV12-3/TRBV12-4 CASSPRGYGEPFF TGTGCCAGCAGTCCCCGCGGCTACGGGGAGCCGTTTTTT
- - TRBJ1-2 TRBV6-5 CTSSQGGLSYTF TGTACCAGCAGTCAAGGGGGTCTTAGCTACACCTTC
- - TRBJ2-3 TRBV6-5 CTSSYTMTKPDTQYF TGTACCAGCAGTTACACGATGACAAAACCAGATACGCAGTATTTT
- - TRBJ2-1 TRBV2 CASSEDGGSMYNEQFF TGTGCCAGCAGTGAAGATGGCGGTAGCATGTACAATGAGCAGTTCTTC
many - TRBJ2-4 TRBV4-1 CASSQVDSGGGPRQHIQYF TGCGCCAGCAGCCAAGTTGACTCAGGCGGGGGCCCCCGACAGCACATTCAGTACTTC
- - TRBJ1-2 TRBV12-3/TRBV12-4 CASSPQDYSCTF TGTGCCAGCAGCCCACAAGACTATAGCTGCACCTTC
- - TRBJ2-3 TRBV7-9 CAGSTASTDTQYF TGTGCCGGCAGCACAGCCAGCACAGATACGCAGTATTTT